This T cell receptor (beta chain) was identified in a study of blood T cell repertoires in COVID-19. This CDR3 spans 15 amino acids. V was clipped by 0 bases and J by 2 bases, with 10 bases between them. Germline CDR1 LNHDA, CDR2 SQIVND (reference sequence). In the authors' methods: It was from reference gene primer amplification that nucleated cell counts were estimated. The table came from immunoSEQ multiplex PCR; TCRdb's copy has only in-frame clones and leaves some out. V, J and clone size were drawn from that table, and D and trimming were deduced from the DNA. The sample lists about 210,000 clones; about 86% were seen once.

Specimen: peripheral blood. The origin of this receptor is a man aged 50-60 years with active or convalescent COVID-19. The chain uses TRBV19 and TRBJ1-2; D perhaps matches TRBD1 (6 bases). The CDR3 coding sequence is TGTGCCAGTAGTATAGAATGGGGGCAGAACTATGGCTACACCTTC. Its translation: CASSIEWGQNYGYTF.